Below are 27 T cell receptor beta chains sequenced from a single sample in a study of T cells in Graves' hyperthyroidism and ophthalmopathy (dated by TCRdb to between 2019 and 2020). The method behind the library was multiplex PCR. For sequencing, an Illumina HiSeq 2000 was employed. The TCR beta CDR3 regions were amplified from RNA transcripts. For the first round of RT-PCR on the TCR CDR3, the HTBI primer set was used together with the Qiagen OneStep RT-PCR kit. The public reads were run again by TCRdb, first through fastp at Q25 and then through MiXCR, and only productive beta chains were kept. Identical CDR3 proteins give one entry, which carries the most common genes and DNA. Here the sample has hundreds of thousands of distinct CDR3 sequences; roughly 15% occur a single time. The ten largest clones take up 13% of the sample. Sequencing input: blood. The receptors here all came from a man younger than 35 with Graves' ophthalmopathy.

The rearrangement joins TRBV29-1 to TRBJ2-7; the D gene is possibly TRBD1 (6 bases). CDR3 length equals 13 residues. Trimming took off 4 bases at V and 1 base at J, with 11 bases between the two ends. Germline values: CDR1 SQVTM, CDR2 ANQGSEA. The CDR3 coding sequence is TGCAGCGTTGTATGGACAGCTTCCTACGAGCAGTACTTC. This encodes CSVVWTASYEQYF.

This clonotype has at least ten counts. This chain joins TRBV3-1 and TRBJ2-7; possibly TRBD2 for D (6 bases). Germline-derived CDR1 and CDR2 are LGHDT and YNNKEL (reference sequence). The CDR3 runs 15 residues. V was cut by 4 bases and J by 1 base, with 14 bases left in between. DNA for the CDR3: TGTGCCAGCAGCCCGTTGGGGGGTATATCCTACGAGCAGTACTTC. It codes for CASSPLGGISYEQYF.

This clonotype was picked up a small number of times. The genes are TRBV19 and TRBJ1-2, with 11 bases lining up with TRBD1. From germline, CDR1 is LNHDA and CDR2 SQIVND (reference sequence). This CDR3 contains 16 residues. Losses at the gene ends were 5 bases for V and 4 bases for J; bases not matched to a gene: 9. In nucleotides, the CDR3 is TGTGCCAGTAGTCCGGGACAGGGGGGATTTGGCTATGGCTACACCTTC. Translating gives CASSPGQGGFGYGYTF.

This clonotype was seen at least ten times. The CDR3 nucleotides read TGTGCCAGCAGTTACGGGGGGACCTCGGCCGAGCAGTACTTC. It translates to CASSYGGTSAEQYF. This rearrangement joins TRBV6-1 to TRBJ2-7; 7 nucleotides align to TRBD2. The trim removed 5 bases at V and 6 bases at J, leaving 10 bases unmatched. From germline, CDR1 is MNHNS and CDR2 SASEGT. The CDR3 consists of 14 residues.

This clonotype came up many times. V and J are TRBV7-9 and TRBJ2-3, with unresolved D. The CDR3 is made up of 14 amino acids. Trimming left V 1 base short and J 2 bases short, with 7 bases between. The germline V gene encodes CDR1 SEHNR and CDR2 FQNEAQ (reference sequence). The CDR3 loop is CASSLGANTDTQYF. The CDR3 coding sequence is TGTGCCAGCAGCTTAGGTGCTAACACAGATACGCAGTATTTT.

At least ten counts were recorded for this clonotype. The chain combines TRBV9 with TRBJ2-7; no firm D call. Germline V gene sequence: CDR1 SGDLS, CDR2 YYNGEE. This CDR3 is 14 amino acids long. Trimming took 0 bases from V and 2 from J, leaving 9 bases between them. The CDR3 sequence is CASSVELSPYEQYF. The CDR3 nucleotides are TGTGCCAGCAGCGTAGAGCTGTCTCCCTACGAGCAGTACTTC. The complete variable domain, with remaining parts taken from reference TRBV9 and TRBJ2-7, reads DSGVTQTPKHLITATGQRVTLRCSPRSGDLSVYWYQQSLDQGLQFLIQYYNGEERAKGNILERFSAQQFPDLHSELNLSSLELGDSALYFCASSVELSPYEQYFGPGTRLTVT.

This clonotype was found a few times. The genes are TRBV19 and TRBJ1-2; TRBD1 is a possible D gene (6 bases). The V gene lost 3 bases and the J gene lost 4 bases, with 15 bases spanning the gap. Germline loops: CDR1 LNHDA, CDR2 SQIVND (reference sequence). There are 15 residues in the CDR3. CDR3 sequence reads: CASSMDSQGVYGYTF. CDR3 nucleotide sequence: TGTGCCAGTAGTATGGATTCACAGGGAGTCTATGGCTACACCTTC.

The table lists this clonotype with many counts. The chain recombines TRBV24-1 with TRBJ2-3; TRBD2 agrees at 14 bases. With 5 bases clipped from V and 2 bases from J, the junction kept 5 bases outside the gene matches. The germline V gene encodes CDR1 KGHDR and CDR2 SFDVKD. This CDR3 spans 17 amino acids. For the CDR3, the DNA is TGTGCCACCAGTGTTGGGGGACTAGCGGGAGACACAGATACGCAGTATTTT. This codes for CATSVGGLAGDTDTQYF.

This clonotype came up many times. The chain is built from TRBV2 and TRBJ2-3; D not resolved. Per germline, CDR1 SNHLY and CDR2 FYNNEI. The CDR3 runs 13 residues. V was cut by 6 bases and J by 4 bases, with 11 bases left in between. The CDR3 DNA follows: TGTGCCAGCAGATTCGACACAGCAGATACGCAGTATTTT. This gives the protein CASRFDTADTQYF. The whole variable domain, filled in from reference TRBV2 and TRBJ2-3, reads EPEVTQTPSHQVTQMGQEVILRCVPISNHLYFYWYRQILGQKVEFLVSFYNNEISEKSEIFDDQFSVERPDGSNFTLKIRSTKLEDSAMYFCASRFDTADTQYFGPGTRLTVL.

J is TRBJ2-1 and V is TRBV7-9; no clear D gene. The ends were cut back, 3 bases at V and 4 bases at J, with 13 bases in the middle. This CDR3 comprises 15 residues. The V gene's germline CDR1 is SEHNR and CDR2 FQNEAQ (reference sequence). The CDR3 DNA reads as TGTGCCAGCAGCTTGGGTTCGCGGACGTACAATGAGCAGTTCTTC. Its translation is CASSLGSRTYNEQFF.

This clonotype turned up a few times. The chain has TRBV27 and TRBJ2-5, with 7 bases lining up with TRBD2. Germline lookup yields CDR1 MNHEY and CDR2 SMNVEV (reference sequence). CDR3 length equals 13 residues. With 3 bases clipped from V and 5 bases from J, the junction kept 3 bases outside the gene matches. As DNA, the CDR3 is TGTGCCAGCAGTTTTTACGGGGGGGAGACCCAGTACTTC. This encodes CASSFYGGETQYF.

This clonotype was seen at least ten times. V gene TRBV12-3 or TRBV12-4 combines with J gene TRBJ2-5, with 7 positions matching TRBD1. The CDR3 extends over 17 amino acids. V gave up 6 bases and J gave up 2 bases; unmatched junction bases: 15. CDR3 sequence (DNA): TGTGCCAGCAGGAGGAATCCGGGACAGTCCTTACAAGAGACCCAGTACTTC. Protein: CASRRNPGQSLQETQYF.

V and J are TRBV20-1 and TRBJ2-7; 7 bases fit TRBD1. The CDR3 has 12 residues. Losses at the gene ends were 8 bases for V and 2 bases for J; bases not matched to a gene: 6. Germline CDR1 is DFQATT and CDR2 is SNEGSKA (reference sequence). In nucleotides, the CDR3 is TGCAGTACCCGGGACAGAACCTACGAGCAGTACTTC. As protein: CSTRDRTYEQYF.

This clonotype was seen ten or more times. V usage is TRBV30 and J usage is TRBJ1-1, with TRBD1 as a possible D gene (6 bases). The V gene lost 4 bases and the J gene lost 7 bases, with 13 bases spanning the gap. Germline CDR1 and CDR2: GTSNPN and SVGIG (reference sequence). There are 12 residues in the CDR3. This CDR3 is CAWTRTVIEAFF. The CDR3, as DNA: TGTGCCTGGACCCGGACAGTGATTGAAGCTTTCTTT.

This clonotype came up many times. The chain is built from TRBV24-1 and TRBJ2-1; 11 nucleotides match TRBD2. Trimming cost V 3 bases and J 4 bases; bases outside gene matches: 10. This CDR3 region has 18 residues. Looked up from germline, CDR1 is KGHDR and CDR2 is SFDVKD. CDR3: CATSDSDLAGGLYNEQFF. The DNA for the CDR3 is TGTGCCACCAGTGATAGCGATCTAGCGGGGGGTCTGTACAATGAGCAGTTCTTC.

The chain couples TRBV6-5 to TRBJ1-1, with D tentatively TRBD1 (5 bases). The CDR3 contains 15 residues. The germline V gene encodes CDR1 MNHEY and CDR2 SVGAGI. Trimming took off 1 base at V and 1 base at J, with 10 bases between the two ends. This CDR3 reads CASSYFRVSNTEAFF. The CDR3 coding sequence is TGTGCCAGCAGTTACTTCAGGGTGTCGAACACTGAAGCTTTCTTT.

Ten or more counts support this clonotype. The V and J genes are TRBV5-1 and TRBJ2-7; weak D call: TRBD2 (6 bases). There are 14 residues in the CDR3. CDR1 and CDR2 from the germline V gene are SGHRS and YFSETQ. V lost 3 bases and J 0 bases, leaving 10 bases between the germline ends. For the CDR3, the DNA is TGCGCCAGCAGCTGGGACTCAAGCTCCTACGAGCAGTACTTC. Amino acid sequence: CASSWDSSSYEQYF.

The chain uses TRBV6-9 and TRBJ2-3, with 9 bases fitting TRBD2. Per germline, CDR1 MNHGY and CDR2 SVAAGI. Trimming cost V 3 bases and J 6 bases; bases outside gene matches: 10. The CDR3 has 16 amino acids. CDR3 nucleotide sequence: TGTGCCAGCAGTTACCGCGGACTAGCGAAGGAGGATACGCAGTATTTT. This encodes CASSYRGLAKEDTQYF.

Notes on this clonotype: Germline is not matched at one junction end, which may reflect a read error. This chain links TRBV27 with TRBJ2-1; D is possibly TRBD1 or TRBD2 (5 bases each). Germline V gene sequence: CDR1 MNHEY, CDR2 SMNVEV (reference sequence). There are 14 residues in the CDR3. The CDR3 protein is CAGSLRGALGEQFF. The CDR3 DNA follows: TGTGCCGGCAGTTTAAGGGGAGCGCTTGGGGAGCAGTTCTTC.

This clonotype was observed many times. The chain is built from TRBV13 and TRBJ2-1; 14 bases fit TRBD2. The J segment lost 8 bases and the V segment lost 4 bases, leaving 7 bases of the junction unmatched. Germline values: CDR1 PRHDT, CDR2 FYEKMQ (reference sequence). This CDR3 has 16 amino acids. The CDR3 protein is CASSSPGTSGSDEQFF. CDR3 sequence (DNA): TGTGCCAGCAGCTCCCCCGGGACTAGCGGGAGCGATGAGCAGTTCTTC. The full variable domain, completed using reference TRBV13 and TRBJ2-1, is AAGVIQSPRHLIKEKRETATLKCYPIPRHDTVYWYQQGPGQDPQFLISFYEKMQSDKGSIPDRFSAQQFSDYHSELNMSSLELGDSALYFCASSSPGTSGSDEQFFGPGTRLTVL.

At least ten counts were recorded for this clonotype. The CDR3 spells CAISESSDTQYF. The CDR3 DNA sequence: TGTGCCATCAGTGAGTCGTCAGATACGCAGTATTTT. This chain connects TRBV10-3 to TRBJ2-3, with D unclear. Germline V gene lookup returns CDR1 ENHRY and CDR2 SYGVKD. The CDR3 covers 12 residues. V was cut by 0 bases and J by 4 bases, with 2 bases left in between.

In its sample, this clonotype was seen many times. The V call is TRBV7-8, the J call TRBJ2-1; D may be TRBD1 or TRBD2 (6 bases each). Germline CDR1 is SGHVS and CDR2 is FQNEAQ. Trimming left V 5 bases short and J 2 bases short, with 13 bases between. The length of the CDR3 is 15 residues. The DNA for the CDR3 is TGTGCCAGCAGCCGGGACGGGGGCACCTACAATGAGCAGTTCTTC. It specifies CASSRDGGTYNEQFF.

There are many counts of this clonotype. The chain links TRBV5-1 to TRBJ2-3; TRBD2 matches at 10 bases. Germline-derived CDR1 and CDR2 are SGHRS and YFSETQ. The junction had 7 bases not matched to a gene; V was cut back by 5 bases and J by 1 base. The CDR3 runs 16 residues. Here the CDR3 reads CASRSSGTSGTDTQYF. The CDR3 DNA reads TGCGCCAGCAGGAGTTCGGGGACTAGCGGCACAGATACGCAGTATTTT.

This clonotype was recorded many times. The chain recombines TRBV15 with TRBJ2-3; D is possibly TRBD1 (5 bases). The CDR3 length is 16 residues. Trimming removed 0 bases from V and 4 bases from J, with 14 bases in between. The germline CDR1 and CDR2 sequences are LNHNV and YYDKDF (reference sequence). CDR3 loop: CATSRDSGLQADTQYF. The DNA for the CDR3 is TGTGCCACCAGCAGAGATTCGGGCCTACAGGCAGATACGCAGTATTTT.

With regard to this clonotype: A much larger clone differs from this one at a single base, so this may be a read error. The chain joins TRBV5-5 to TRBJ2-7, with D hard to call. The CDR3 length is 14 residues. Germline assignment: CDR1 SGHKS and CDR2 YYEKEE (reference sequence). Trimming pared 2 bases from V and 7 bases from J, leaving 16 bases between. CDR3 region: CASSLPNFYNEQYF. For the CDR3, the DNA is TGTGCCAGCAGCTTACCCAACTTTTACAATGAGCAGTACTTC.

This clonotype has a handful of counts. The V and J genes are TRBV4-1 and TRBJ1-5; 10 bases align to TRBD1. CDR1 and CDR2 (germline): MGHRA, YSYEKL. There are 16 residues in the CDR3. V dropped 8 bases and J dropped 0; count of bases not matched to a gene: 7. CDR3 sequence: CASRSGTGVSNQPQHF. The CDR3 DNA is TGCGCCAGCCGTTCCGGGACAGGGGTTAGCAATCAGCCCCAGCATTTT.

This clonotype was seen many times. This chain uses TRBV10-3 with TRBJ1-5; a possible D gene is TRBD1 (6 bases). The germline V gene encodes CDR1 ENHRY and CDR2 SYGVKD. Trimming removed 3 bases from V and 5 bases from J, with 14 bases in between. This CDR3 is built from 15 residues. The CDR3 DNA follows: TGTGCCATCAGTGAAGTAGGGGGGGCAGATCAGCCCCAGCATTTT. Its protein is CAISEVGGADQPQHF.